The 30 T cell receptor beta chains reported below all come from one sample, sequenced in a study of beta chain features in type 1 diabetes. Sequenced material consisted of expressed TCRB transcripts (all of the isolated RNA was reverse transcribed). Profiled with immunoSEQ multiplex PCR; TCRdb holds only in-frame clones, not every one. The sample yields 310,000 or so clones, approximately 9.9% seen once. General study findings and limits: TCRB CDR3 length was moderately but significantly reduced in all four CD4+ subsets of Type 1 diabetes patients.

For these receptors, no antigen is known. Sequencing was carried out using central memory CD4+ T cells from blood. All receptors derive from a man younger than 45 with type 1 diabetes.

This clone was observed a handful of times. The V gene is TRBV27, the J gene TRBJ1-4, with 8 bases aligning to TRBD1. The germline V gene encodes CDR1 MNHEY and CDR2 SMNVEV (reference sequence). The CDR3 length is 18 residues. The V and J ends lost 5 bases and 2 bases, in that order; junction bases with no gene match: 13. The CDR3 spells CASSPLWTGRATNEKLFF. In DNA, the CDR3 is TGTGCCAGCAGTCCTCTGTGGACAGGGAGGGCGACTAATGAAAAACTGTTTTTT.

The chain links TRBV9 to TRBJ2-3; the match to TRBD1 covers 9 bases. CDR3 length: 16 residues. V lost 2 bases and J lost 3; bases outside the gene matches: 7. Germline CDR1 SGDLS, CDR2 YYNGEE. CDR3 DNA: TGTGCCAGCAGCGTCCGGGACAGGGAGAGGACAGATACGCAGTATTTT. Residues: CASSVRDRERTDTQYF. Based on the CDR3 plus reference TRBV9 and TRBJ2-3, the full variable domain is DSGVTQTPKHLITATGQRVTLRCSPRSGDLSVYWYQQSLDQGLQFLIQYYNGEERAKGNILERFSAQQFPDLHSELNLSSLELGDSALYFCASSVRDRERTDTQYFGPGTRLTVL.

This clone turned up a few times. V is TRBV25-1 and J is TRBJ1-2; 9 bases fit TRBD1. V lost 6 bases to trimming and J lost 6 bases; unmatched junction nucleotides: 5. Per the germline V gene, CDR1 is MGHDK and CDR2 is SYGVNS. This CDR3 region has 13 residues. The CDR3 nucleotides read TGTGCCAGCAGGGACAGGGGAGCTGATGGCTACACCTTC. Translation gives CASRDRGADGYTF.

This clone was seen a handful of times. This chain links TRBV2 with TRBJ2-3; D gene unclear. CDR3 length: 11 amino acids. From germline, CDR1 is SNHLY and CDR2 FYNNEI. V lost 8 bases to trimming and J lost 1 base, with 4 bases between them. The CDR3 nucleotides are TGTGCCAGCCAGCGCACAGATACGCAGTATTTT. Translation gives CASQRTDTQYF.

This clone was counted between two and nine times. The chain combines TRBV6-1 with TRBJ2-3; 12 nucleotides align to TRBD2. In germline, CDR1 is MNHNS, CDR2 SASEGT. The length of the CDR3 is 19 residues. Unmatched junction bases numbered 12, after V lost 2 bases and J lost 3 bases. The CDR3 sequence is CASSESPSGGVMETDTQYF. As DNA, the CDR3 is TGTGCCAGCAGTGAATCCCCTAGCGGGGGGGTGATGGAAACAGATACGCAGTATTTT.

The chain joins TRBV7-9 to TRBJ2-5; 9 positions agree with TRBD2. Germline lookup yields CDR1 SEHNR and CDR2 FQNEAQ (reference sequence). The CDR3 runs to 15 residues. Trimming at V came to 5 bases and at J to 0 bases, leaving 4 bases not matched to a gene. The DNA of the CDR3 is TGTGCCAGCAGCCCCAGCGGGGGGTACCAAGAGACCCAGTACTTC. It translates to CASSPSGGYQETQYF.

This clone was recorded at least ten times. The rearrangement joins TRBV9 to TRBJ2-1; 7 bases are a match to TRBD2. The V and J ends lost 0 bases and 6 bases, in that order; junction bases with no gene match: 3. The CDR3 has 14 amino acids. Per the germline V gene, CDR1 is SGDLS and CDR2 is YYNGEE. This chain's CDR3 is CASSVASGVNEQFF. The CDR3 DNA reads TGTGCCAGCAGCGTAGCCAGCGGGGTCAATGAGCAGTTCTTC.

The chain combines TRBV9 with TRBJ1-2; 7 bases map to TRBD1. The CDR3 is 14 amino acids. Trimming removed 4 bases from V and 4 bases from J; junction bases left unmatched: 7. Per the germline V gene, CDR1 is SGDLS and CDR2 is YYNGEE. The CDR3 coding sequence is TGTGCCAGCAGCAGTGCACAGGGGAGCTATGGCTACACCTTC. Encoded protein: CASSSAQGSYGYTF.

This clone was seen a handful of times. V gene TRBV5-1 combines with J gene TRBJ1-2, with 9 bases aligning to TRBD1. Per germline, CDR1 SGHRS and CDR2 YFSETQ. The CDR3 spans 13 residues. The V segment lost 5 bases and the J segment 5 bases; nucleotides outside the gene matches: 4. The CDR3 coding sequence is TGCGCCAGCAGTCGGGACAGGGATTATGGCTACACCTTC. This codes for CASSRDRDYGYTF. Together with reference TRBV5-1 and TRBJ1-2, the CDR3 gives the full variable domain: KAGVTQTPRYLIKTRGQQVTLSCSPISGHRSVSWYQQTPGQGLQFLFEYFSETQRNKGNFPGRFSGRQFSNSRSEMNVSTLELGDSALYLCASSRDRDYGYTFGSGTRLTVV.

A few counts support this clone. The chain couples TRBV9 to TRBJ2-3, with D possibly matching TRBD1 (6 bases). Germline V gene lookup returns CDR1 SGDLS and CDR2 YYNGEE. V was clipped by 1 base and J by 2 bases, with 14 bases between them. This CDR3 spans 16 amino acids. The CDR3 DNA reads as TGTGCCAGCAGCGTAAGATCCGGGACAACCACAGATACGCAGTATTTT. Translating it yields CASSVRSGTTTDTQYF.

This clone was observed a handful of times. V and J are TRBV27 and TRBJ2-3, with D possibly being TRBD2 (6 bases). V dropped 3 bases and J dropped 0 bases, with 13 bases sitting between them. CDR1 and CDR2 (germline): MNHEY, SMNVEV (reference sequence). The CDR3 totals 16 residues. CDR3 protein: CASSFLRGTSTDTQYF. Here the CDR3 DNA reads TGTGCCAGCAGTTTTTTGCGGGGTACTAGCACAGATACGCAGTATTTT.

This sequence joins TRBV5-1 and TRBJ2-1; D tentatively reads TRBD1 or TRBD2 (5 bases each). Deletions cut 0 bases from V and 4 bases from J, with 11 bases between. This CDR3 region has 15 residues. Germline CDR1 reads SGHRS; CDR2 reads YFSETQ. DNA for the CDR3: TGCGCCAGCAGCTTGGGGGACGGACTTTACAATGAGCAGTTCTTC. It codes for CASSLGDGLYNEQFF.

This clone came up a few times. The CDR3 sequence is CSVVFENTIYF. CDR3 nucleotides: TGCAGCGTTGTGTTCGAAAACACCATATATTTT. The chain is built from TRBV29-1 and TRBJ1-3; D is undetermined. Between the trimmed V and J ends, which lost 4 bases and 6 bases, there was a span of 7 bases. Germline assignment: CDR1 SQVTM and CDR2 ANQGSEA. The CDR3 has 11 amino acids.

The V and J genes are TRBV28 and TRBJ2-1; D is ambiguous. CDR3 length: 13 residues. The V and J ends lost 6 bases and 0 bases respectively, with 6 bases between them. Germline V gene data show CDR1 as MDHEN and CDR2 as SYDVKM. The CDR3 here is CASRQGSYNEQFF. The CDR3 DNA reads TGTGCCAGCAGGCAAGGCTCCTACAATGAGCAGTTCTTC.

The chain links TRBV7-6 to TRBJ1-1; D uncertain. The germline V gene encodes CDR1 SGHVS and CDR2 FNYEAQ. Trimming shortened V by 7 bases and J by 5 bases, and 11 bases separated the two germline ends. CDR3 size: 12 residues. CDR3: CASTSWSTEAFF. As DNA, the CDR3 is TGTGCCAGCACCTCCTGGAGTACTGAAGCTTTCTTT.

The CDR3 DNA follows: TGTGCCAGCAGCCAACACATGACTAGCAGCACCGGGGAGCTGTTTTTT. It specifies CASSQHMTSSTGELFF. The chain couples TRBV13 to TRBJ2-2, with 7 positions matching TRBD2. V lost 5 bases, J lost 4 bases, and 10 bases stayed unmatched. The length of the CDR3 is 16 residues. Germline loops: CDR1 PRHDT, CDR2 FYEKMQ (reference sequence).

The V gene is TRBV5-4, the J gene TRBJ2-5; TRBD2 agrees at 11 bases. V shed 5 bases and J 5 bases; nucleotides not matched to a gene: 11. CDR3 size: 16 residues. The germline gives CDR1 SGHNT, CDR2 YYREEE (reference sequence). This CDR3 reads CASSLAGGIPGETQYF. In nucleotides, the CDR3 is TGTGCCAGCAGTCTAGCGGGGGGAATACCAGGGGAGACCCAGTACTTC. Variable domain in full (rest from reference TRBV5-4 and TRBJ2-5): ETGVTQSPTHLIKTRGQQVTLRCSSQSGHNTVSWYQQALGQGPQFIFQYYREEENGRGNFPPRFSGLQFPNYSSELNVNALELDDSALYLCASSLAGGIPGETQYFGPGTRLLVL.

The genes are TRBV2 and TRBJ2-5; TRBD1 or TRBD2 may be the D gene (5 bases each). The germline CDR1 and CDR2 sequences are SNHLY and FYNNEI. The CDR3 spans 12 residues. V dropped 7 bases and J dropped 3 bases, with 9 bases sitting between them. DNA of the CDR3: TGTGCCAGCACCGGGACGGAAGAGACCCAGTACTTC. Translation gives CASTGTEETQYF.

The chain recombines TRBV7-9 with TRBJ1-5; no clear D. The CDR3 is 15 residues long. CDR1 is SEHNR and CDR2 is FQNEAQ in the germline V gene (reference sequence). The ends were cut back, 3 bases at V and 2 bases at J, with 11 bases in the middle. The CDR3 protein is CASSFGSSGNQPQHF. The CDR3 region has the DNA TGTGCCAGCAGCTTTGGGTCGTCGGGCAATCAGCCCCAGCATTTT.

This clone was found a few times. The chain uses TRBV29-1 and TRBJ2-5, with D maybe TRBD1 (8 bases). Trimming removed 7 bases at V and 7 bases at J, with 25 bases between. Germline CDR1 SQVTM, CDR2 ANQGSEA. The CDR3 is made up of 15 amino acids. CDR3 bases: TGCAGCGCGATCTTACAGGGGGAGGGTCTCGGGACCCAGTACTTC. Translated, it gives CSAILQGEGLGTQYF.

V gene TRBV7-9 combines with J gene TRBJ1-1; tentatively, D is TRBD1 (5 bases). V lost 4 bases and J lost 6, with 15 bases in between. CDR3 length: 14 residues. Germline lookup yields CDR1 SEHNR and CDR2 FQNEAQ (reference sequence). The CDR3 loop reads CASSWEKRGAEAFF. CDR3 coding DNA: TGTGCCAGCAGCTGGGAGAAAAGGGGCGCTGAAGCTTTCTTT.

V and J are TRBV21-1 and TRBJ2-5; TRBD2, the table's D call, lacks a check against the DNA. TRBV21-1 constitutes a pseudogene. The CDR3 is made up of 13 amino acids. CDR3 sequence (DNA): TGTGCCAGCAGCCAGGACTCCAGGGAGACCCAGTACTTC. As protein: CASSQDSRETQYF.

This clone showed up just a few times. The J gene is TRBJ1-2, the V gene TRBV28; no clear D gene. This CDR3 contains 12 residues. Between the trimmed V and J ends, which lost 6 bases and 1 base, there was a span of 6 bases. The germline V gene has CDR1 MDHEN and CDR2 SYDVKM. CDR3 residues: CASRSVNYGYTF. The CDR3 DNA reads as TGTGCCAGCAGGTCGGTTAACTATGGCTACACCTTC.

The chain carries TRBV2 and TRBJ2-3; 12 bases agree with TRBD2. This CDR3 spans 15 amino acids. Germline V gene data show CDR1 as SNHLY and CDR2 as FYNNEI. V trimming: 6 bases; J trimming: 1 base; junction bases outside the gene matches: 2. The CDR3 sequence: CASRRTSGGTDTQYF. CDR3 bases: TGTGCCAGCAGGAGGACTAGCGGGGGCACAGATACGCAGTATTTT.

This clone was seen ten or more times. The V gene is TRBV7-9, the J gene TRBJ1-3; TRBD1 aligns across 9 bases. CDR3 length equals 16 residues. Germline V CDR1 and CDR2: SEHNR, FQNEAQ (reference sequence). Losses at the gene ends were 5 bases for V and 4 bases for J; bases not matched to a gene: 9. The CDR3 sequence is CASSRPQGAGGNTIYF. In DNA, the CDR3 is TGTGCCAGCAGCCGCCCACAGGGGGCGGGAGGAAACACCATATATTTT. Complete variable domain (other parts from reference TRBV7-9 and TRBJ1-3): DTGVSQNPRHKITKRGQNVTFRCDPISEHNRLYWYRQTLGQGPEFLTYFQNEAQLEKSRLLSDRFSAERPKGSFSTLEIQRTEQGDSAMYLCASSRPQGAGGNTIYFGEGSWLTVV.

J is TRBJ2-6 and V is TRBV19, with D possibly being TRBD1 (6 bases). V dropped 7 bases and J dropped 4 bases, with 17 bases sitting between them. The CDR3 spans 16 residues. Germline V gives CDR1 LNHDA, CDR2 SQIVND (reference sequence). In DNA, the CDR3 is TGTGCCAGTACCCCCACCGGGACATACGGGGCCAACGTCCTGACTTTC. Residues: CASTPTGTYGANVLTF.

This clone turned up a few times. One junction end does not reproduce the germline sequence, and a read error may be involved. This chain uses TRBV23-1 with TRBJ1-1; D is unclear. TRBV23-1 is an ORF for which the function is uncertain. This CDR3 has 15 amino acids. The CDR3 DNA reads TGCGCCAGCATACTCCGTGTCTTAGGAGGTGGCCACCTCCGCTTT. As protein: CASILRVLGGGHLRF.

This clone was seen only a few times. V usage is TRBV7-2 and J usage is TRBJ1-4; D remains unclear. V lost 6 bases, J lost 5 bases, and 4 bases lay in between. The CDR3 is 11 residues long. CDR1 and CDR2 (germline): SGHTA, FQGNSA. CDR3 nucleotide sequence: TGTGCCAGCAGTATAAATGAAAAACTGTTTTTT. As protein: CASSINEKLFF. The full variable domain, in which reference TRBV7-2 and TRBJ1-4 provide the parts outside the CDR3, is GAGVSQSPSNKVTEKGKDVELRCDPISGHTALYWYRQSLGQGLEFLIYFQGNSAPDKSGLPSDRFSAERTGGSVSTLTIQRTQQEDSAVYLCASSINEKLFFGSGTQLSVL.

As to this clone: Other nucleotide sequences from this sample produce the same CDR3. J is TRBJ1-4 and V is TRBV7-9; D not certain. This CDR3 is built from 15 residues. The ends were cut back, 1 base at V and 5 bases at J, with 11 bases in the middle. Per germline, CDR1 SEHNR and CDR2 FQNEAQ (reference sequence). CDR3 nucleotides: TGTGCCAGCAGCTTAGAAGGGAGAGCCAATGAAAAACTGTTTTTT. The encoded protein is CASSLEGRANEKLFF.

This clone was detected a few times. The chain links TRBV7-2 to TRBJ1-6; TRBD1 might be the D (5 bases). Germline V gene data show CDR1 as SGHTA and CDR2 as FQGNSA. CDR3 size: 14 residues. Trimming pared 1 base from V and 6 bases from J, leaving 7 bases between. Here the CDR3 reads CASSLEGINSPLHF. The CDR3 DNA follows: TGTGCCAGCAGCTTAGAGGGGATTAATTCACCCCTCCACTTT.